One sample yielded the 21 T cell receptor beta chains listed below, sequenced in a study of identical twins. TCRdb reanalysed the 5' RACE reads using MiXCR and keeps one entry per CDR3 protein. The sample shows 1.5 million to 2 million distinct CDR3 sequences, under 35% of them seen only once. Material for sequencing was cord blood. All receptors derive from a newborn girl in good health.

This clonotype came up a few times. The chain couples TRBV7-2 to TRBJ1-4; no definite D call. The CDR3 consists of 13 residues. Germline V gene data show CDR1 as SGHTA and CDR2 as FQGNSA. V lost 1 base and J lost 8, with 8 bases in between. The CDR3 DNA reads TGTGCCAGCAGCTTAGAGGGAAACGAAAAACTGTTTTTT. Its protein product is CASSLEGNEKLFF.

CDR3 sequence (DNA): TGTGCCAGCAGCCAAGAACCAGCGGGGCCATACAATGAGCAGTACTTC. Amino acids: CASSQEPAGPYNEQYF. V is TRBV14 and J is TRBJ2-5, with 7 bases that match TRBD2. Trimming cost V 0 bases and J 11 bases; bases outside gene matches: 15. Germline lookup yields CDR1 SGHDN and CDR2 FVKESK. This CDR3 is 16 amino acids long.

This clonotype turned up a few times. The chain is built from TRBV7-2 and TRBJ1-2; D is unresolved. The CDR3 covers 15 residues. The V gene lost 2 bases and the J gene lost 4 bases, with 14 bases spanning the gap. The germline CDR1 and CDR2 sequences are SGHTA and FQGNSA. The CDR3 DNA is TGTGCCAGCAGCTTAACTCAGACGGTTAGCTATGGCTACACCTTC. Its translation is CASSLTQTVSYGYTF. The full variable domain, with the rest looked up from reference TRBV7-2 and TRBJ1-2, is GAGVSQSPSNKVTEKGKDVELRCDPISGHTALYWYRQSLGQGLEFLIYFQGNSAPDKSGLPSDRFSAERTGGSVSTLTIQRTQQEDSAVYLCASSLTQTVSYGYTFGSGTRLTVV.

This rearrangement joins TRBV28 to TRBJ1-2, with 7 bases identical to TRBD1. Per germline, CDR1 MDHEN and CDR2 SYDVKM. V shed 4 bases, J shed 4 bases, and the junction held 6 bases outside the gene matches. The length of the CDR3 is 14 residues. Here the CDR3 DNA reads TGTGCCAGCAGTTCGACAGGGACCCCCTATGGCTACACCTTC. Translated, it gives CASSSTGTPYGYTF.

The CDR3, as DNA: TGTGCCAGCAGTCCAGTACGACAGGGGGCCAGCTACGAGCAGTACTTC. This translates into CASSPVRQGASYEQYF. This chain links TRBV28 with TRBJ2-7, with 10 bases matching TRBD1. CDR1 is MDHEN and CDR2 is SYDVKM in the germline V gene. CDR3 length: 16 amino acids. The V segment lost 5 bases and the J segment 3 bases; nucleotides outside the gene matches: 10.

This clonotype was observed a handful of times. V usage is TRBV7-2 and J usage is TRBJ2-7, with 10 bases lining up with TRBD2. Germline V CDR1 and CDR2: SGHTA, FQGNSA. The CDR3 extends over 15 amino acids. V gave up 3 bases and J gave up 4 bases; unmatched junction bases: 6. CDR3 in amino acids: CASSFDLAGVYEQYF. In DNA form, the CDR3 reads TGTGCCAGCAGCTTTGACCTAGCGGGGGTTTACGAGCAGTACTTC.

J is TRBJ2-5 and V is TRBV10-2; D not certain. The V end lost 6 bases, the J end lost 4 bases, and 12 bases lay between the germline ends. The CDR3 is 13 amino acids. The germline V gene has CDR1 WSHSY and CDR2 SAAADI. CDR3 DNA sequence: TGCGCCAGCAGGGAGAGGACCGGAGAGACCCAGTACTTC. It is translated as CASRERTGETQYF.

This clonotype appeared a few times. The chain employs TRBV20-1 and TRBJ2-1, with 11 bases fitting TRBD2. Germline V lookup: CDR1 DFQATT, CDR2 SNEGSKA (reference sequence). V was pared by 1 base and J by 7 bases, with 9 bases of the junction left unmatched. The CDR3 totals 16 residues. CDR3 sequence (DNA): TGCAGTGCTAGAGCATGGAGACTAGCGGGGTTGAATGAGCAGTTCTTC. Translation: CSARAWRLAGLNEQFF.

V and J are TRBV20-1 and TRBJ1-6; 7 bases are a match to TRBD1. Per the germline V gene, CDR1 is DFQATT and CDR2 is SNEGSKA (reference sequence). The CDR3 is made up of 13 amino acids. The trim removed 6 bases at V and 8 bases at J, leaving 7 bases unmatched. In nucleotides, the CDR3 is TGCAGTGCCCACGGGGACAGAGATTCACCCCTCCACTTT. Protein product: CSAHGDRDSPLHF.

This rearrangement joins TRBV20-1 to TRBJ2-1; perhaps TRBD2 as D (6 bases). The CDR3 covers 13 residues. The ends were cut back, 6 bases at V and 10 bases at J, with 19 bases in the middle. From germline, CDR1 is DFQATT and CDR2 SNEGSKA (reference sequence). The CDR3 protein is CSADGSEDYEQFF. CDR3 in DNA: TGCAGTGCCGACGGGAGTGAAGACTACGAGCAGTTCTTC.

This chain links TRBV25-1 with TRBJ2-5; TRBD1 matches 9 bases. Trimming at V came to 1 base and at J to 11 bases, leaving 11 bases not matched to a gene. CDR1 is MGHDK and CDR2 is SYGVNS in the germline V gene. The CDR3 runs to 15 residues. The CDR3 DNA reads TGTGCCAGCAGTGAATCCGGGACAGGGTACAATGAGCAGTACTTC. Protein sequence: CASSESGTGYNEQYF.

As regards this clonotype: The junction differs from germline at one of its ends, possibly a read error. The J gene is TRBJ1-2, the V gene TRBV7-2; D remains unclear. This CDR3 is 15 amino acids long. Germline CDR1 SGHTA, CDR2 FQGNSA. CDR3 sequence reads: CAGSLAPNANYGYTF. As DNA, the CDR3 is TGTGCCGGCAGCTTAGCTCCCAATGCTAACTATGGCTACACCTTC.

Turning to this clonotype: A junction end diverges from the germline sequence, so it may reflect a read error. V usage is TRBV6-1 and J usage is TRBJ1-2; D remains ambiguous. Germline V lookup: CDR1 MNHNS, CDR2 SASEGT. The CDR3 is 14 residues long. CDR3 amino acids: CASSDQVLGYDYTF. The CDR3 region has the DNA TGTGCCAGCAGTGATCAGGTCCTGGGCTATGACTACACCTTC.

This clonotype was seen more than once but under ten times. At one end the junction does not follow the germline gene, possibly because of a read error. V and J are TRBV11-1 and TRBJ2-1; TRBD2 is a possible D gene (6 bases). Germline CDR1 and CDR2: SGHAT and FQDESV (reference sequence). This CDR3 is 12 amino acids long. The CDR3 DNA reads TGTGCCAGCAGCCCCCGGGGGAATGAGCGGTTCTTC. It codes for CASSPRGNERFF. The complete variable domain, with remaining parts taken from reference TRBV11-1 and TRBJ2-1, reads EAEVAQSPRYKITEKSQAVAFWCDPISGHATLYWYRQILGQGPELLVQFQDESVVDDSQLPKDRFSAERLKGVDSTLKIQPAELGDSAMYLCASSPRGNERFFGPGTRLTVL.

The chain joins TRBV5-4 to TRBJ2-1; 10 positions match TRBD2. V dropped 0 bases and J dropped 3; count of bases not matched to a gene: 6. This CDR3 has 17 residues. The germline CDR1 and CDR2 sequences are SGHNT and YYREEE (reference sequence). The CDR3 DNA reads TGTGCCAGCAGCTTGGTGATCCTAGCGGGGGACTACAATGAGCAGTTCTTC. As protein: CASSLVILAGDYNEQFF.

The chain links TRBV28 to TRBJ2-1, with 9 nucleotides matching TRBD2. V lost 8 bases to trimming and J lost 9 bases; unmatched junction nucleotides: 11. Per germline, CDR1 MDHEN and CDR2 SYDVKM. The CDR3 extends over 14 amino acids. The CDR3 bases are TGTGCCAGCTGTCTTAGCGGGAGTCGGATTGAGCAGTTCTTC. Translated: CASCLSGSRIEQFF. Supplemented by reference TRBV28 and TRBJ2-1, the full variable domain reads DVKVTQSSRYLVKRTGEKVFLECVQDMDHENMFWYRQDPGLGLRLIYFSYDVKMKEKGDIPEGYSVSREKKERFSLILESASTNQTSMYLCASCLSGSRIEQFFGPGTRLTVL.

The chain couples TRBV20-1 to TRBJ1-1; 7 bases line up with TRBD1. J lost 3 bases, V lost 1 base, and 8 bases had no gene match. The germline V gene has CDR1 DFQATT and CDR2 SNEGSKA (reference sequence). This CDR3 has 15 residues. CDR3 sequence: CSARVGGTAYTEAFF. DNA of the CDR3: TGCAGTGCTAGAGTGGGGGGGACAGCTTACACTGAAGCTTTCTTT.

The chain recombines TRBV20-1 with TRBJ1-4; 8 bases map to TRBD1. V lost 6 bases, J lost 5 bases, and 8 bases stayed unmatched. The CDR3 has 14 amino acids. Germline values: CDR1 DFQATT, CDR2 SNEGSKA (reference sequence). The CDR3 loop reads CSAKIRGQNEKLFF. CDR3 DNA: TGCAGTGCCAAAATCAGGGGGCAAAATGAAAAACTGTTTTTT.

This clonotype was detected a few times. The CDR3 here is CASEPGTDLGYGYTF. The CDR3 bases are TGTGCCAGCGAACCCGGGACAGATTTGGGCTATGGCTACACCTTC. The chain recombines TRBV12-3 or TRBV12-4 with TRBJ1-2; 7 positions agree with TRBD1. V trimming: 8 bases; J trimming: 4 bases; junction bases outside the gene matches: 13. The CDR3 consists of 15 residues.

The chain is built from TRBV4-2 and TRBJ2-5; 11 bases fit TRBD2. Germline values: CDR1 LGHNA, CDR2 YNFKEQ. This CDR3 comprises 17 residues. V shed 1 base and J 3 bases; nucleotides not matched to a gene: 7. The CDR3 DNA reads TGTGCCAGCAGCCAAGTATCGGTAGCGGGGGGGGAAGAGACCCAGTACTTC. Amino acids: CASSQVSVAGGEETQYF.

This clonotype has a handful of counts. The rearrangement joins TRBV18 to TRBJ2-3; D remains ambiguous. The CDR3 covers 15 residues. CDR1 KGHSH and CDR2 LQKENI come from the germline V gene. Trimming removed 6 bases from V and 5 bases from J, with 18 bases in between. CDR3 in DNA: TGTGCCAGCTCCCTCGACTTGACCTACCGAGATACGCAGTATTTT. This codes for CASSLDLTYRDTQYF.